This T cell receptor beta chain derives from a study of monozygotic twins with cystic fibrosis. Produced via immunoSEQ multiplex PCR; TCRdb's table is partial and in-frame only. The sample lists 29,000 or so clones; around four fifths were seen once. Germline CDR1 reads LNHDA; CDR2 reads SQIVND (reference sequence). The V end was cut by 1 base, the J end by 2 bases, with 12 bases between. There are 16 residues in the CDR3. Sample: blood. The rearrangement links TRBV19 to TRBJ1-5; TRBD1 might be the D (5 bases). This sequence originates from a girl aged 2 to 9 with cystic fibrosis. CDR3: CASSIGGVLGNQPQHF. The CDR3 DNA is TGTGCCAGTAGTATAGGAGGGGTCCTGGGCAATCAGCCCCAGCATTTT.